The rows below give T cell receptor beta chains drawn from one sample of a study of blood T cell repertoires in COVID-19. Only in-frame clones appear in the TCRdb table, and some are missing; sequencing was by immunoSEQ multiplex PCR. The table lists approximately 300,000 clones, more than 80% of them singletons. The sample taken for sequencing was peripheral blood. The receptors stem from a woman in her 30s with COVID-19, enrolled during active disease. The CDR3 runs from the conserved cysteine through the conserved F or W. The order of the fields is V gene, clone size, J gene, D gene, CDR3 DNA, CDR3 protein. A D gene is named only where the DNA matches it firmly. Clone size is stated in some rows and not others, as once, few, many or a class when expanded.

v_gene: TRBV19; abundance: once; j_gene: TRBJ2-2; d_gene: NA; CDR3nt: TGTGCCAGTAGTAGAGACACCGGGGAGCTGTTTTTT; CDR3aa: CASSRDTGELFF
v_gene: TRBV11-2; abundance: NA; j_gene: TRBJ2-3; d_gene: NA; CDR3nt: TGTGCCAGCAGCTTAGTGGGCGGGAGACAGGCCCCAGATACGCAGTATTTT; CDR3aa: CASSLVGGRQAPDTQYF
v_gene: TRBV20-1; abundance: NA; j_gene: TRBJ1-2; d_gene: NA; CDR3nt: TGCAGTGCTAGTAACAGCTTTGACTATGGCTACACCTTC; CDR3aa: CSASNSFDYGYTF
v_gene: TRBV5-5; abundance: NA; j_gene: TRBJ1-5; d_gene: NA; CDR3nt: TGTGCCAGCAGCTTGGTCGCAGGGAATCAGCCCCAGCATTTT; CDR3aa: CASSLVAGNQPQHF
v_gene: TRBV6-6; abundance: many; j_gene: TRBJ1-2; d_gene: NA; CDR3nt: TGTGCCAGCAGGCGGGGAATCGGCTACACCTTC; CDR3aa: CASRRGIGYTF
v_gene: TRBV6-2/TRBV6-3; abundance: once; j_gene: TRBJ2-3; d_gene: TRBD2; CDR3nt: TGTGCCAGCAGTTACTCGGTGGGTAGCGGGAGATATGCAGATACGCAGTATTTT; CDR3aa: CASSYSVGSGRYADTQYF
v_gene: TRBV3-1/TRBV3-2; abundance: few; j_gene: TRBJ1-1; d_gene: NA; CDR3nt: TGTGCCACCGGGGGGCCGGACACTGAAGCTTTCTTT; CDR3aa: CATGGPDTEAFF
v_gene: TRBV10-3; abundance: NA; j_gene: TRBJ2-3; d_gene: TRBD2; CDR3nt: TGTGCCATCACCGGGACTAGCGGGAGAGGAATAGATACGCAGTATTTT; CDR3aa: CAITGTSGRGIDTQYF
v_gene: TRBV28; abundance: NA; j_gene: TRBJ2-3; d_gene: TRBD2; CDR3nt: TGTGCCAGCAGGCGAGCGGGAGGTGCAGATACGCAGTATTTT; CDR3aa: CASRRAGGADTQYF
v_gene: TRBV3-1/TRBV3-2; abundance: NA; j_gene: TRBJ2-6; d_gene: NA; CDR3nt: TGTGCCAGCAGCCTCCGACCTAACAGGATCTCTGGGGCCAACGTCCTGACTTTC; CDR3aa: CASSLRPNRISGANVLTF
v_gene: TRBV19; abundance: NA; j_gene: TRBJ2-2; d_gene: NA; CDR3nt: TGTGCCAGTAGTATAGGGAGTTATGCCACCGGGGAGCTGTTTTTT; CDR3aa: CASSIGSYATGELFF
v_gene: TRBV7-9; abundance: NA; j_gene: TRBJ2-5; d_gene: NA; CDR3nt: TGTGCCAGCGTTCCTCTAGTGTTGGAGACCCAGTACTTC; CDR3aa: CASVPLVLETQYF
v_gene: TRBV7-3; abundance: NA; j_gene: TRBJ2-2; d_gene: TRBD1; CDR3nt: TGTGCCAGCAGCCCGGGACAGGACCTGGCGAACACCGGGGAGCTGTTTTTT; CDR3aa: CASSPGQDLANTGELFF
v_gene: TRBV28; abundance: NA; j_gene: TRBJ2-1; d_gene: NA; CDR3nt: TGTGCCACTAAATCGGGGGGCGCGAACAATGAGCAGTTCTTC; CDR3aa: CATKSGGANNEQFF
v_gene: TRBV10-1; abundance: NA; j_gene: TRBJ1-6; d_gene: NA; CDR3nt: TGCGCCAGCAGTGAGGGGACAAAAGGTTGGCCCCTCCACTTT; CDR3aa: CASSEGTKGWPLHF
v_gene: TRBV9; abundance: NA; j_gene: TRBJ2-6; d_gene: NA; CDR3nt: TGTGCCAGCAGCGTAGCAGGGGCTGGGGCCAACGTCCTGACTTTC; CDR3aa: CASSVAGAGANVLTF
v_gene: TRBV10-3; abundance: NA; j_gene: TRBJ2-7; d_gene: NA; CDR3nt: TGTGCCATCAGCACACCCCCCAGCGAGCAGTACTTC; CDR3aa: CAISTPPSEQYF
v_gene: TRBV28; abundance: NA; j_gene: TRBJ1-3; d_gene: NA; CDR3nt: TGTGCCAGCAGTTCCCCGGGAGATGGAAACACCATATATTTT; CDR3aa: CASSSPGDGNTIYF
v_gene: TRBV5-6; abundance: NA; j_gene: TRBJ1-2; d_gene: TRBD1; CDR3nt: TGTGCCAGCAGCTGGTACAGGGGAGGCTACACCTTC; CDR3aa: CASSWYRGGYTF
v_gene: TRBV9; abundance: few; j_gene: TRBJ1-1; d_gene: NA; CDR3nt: TGTGCCAGCAGTGCCACAGGGTACACTGAAGCTTTCTTT; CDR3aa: CASSATGYTEAFF
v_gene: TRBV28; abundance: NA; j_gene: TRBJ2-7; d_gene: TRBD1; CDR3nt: TGTGCCAGCAGTCCCCGGGGACAGGGCCCTTACGAGCAGTACTTC; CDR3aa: CASSPRGQGPYEQYF
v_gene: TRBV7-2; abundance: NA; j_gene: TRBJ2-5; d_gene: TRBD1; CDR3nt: TGTGCCAGCAGCTTAGGCATTTCGACAGGGGGCGAAGAGACCCAGTACTTC; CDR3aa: CASSLGISTGGEETQYF
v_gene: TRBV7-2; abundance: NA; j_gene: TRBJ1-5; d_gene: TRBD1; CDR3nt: TGTGCCAGCAGCTTCGGACAGGGACTTAATCAGCCCCAGCATTTT; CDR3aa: CASSFGQGLNQPQHF
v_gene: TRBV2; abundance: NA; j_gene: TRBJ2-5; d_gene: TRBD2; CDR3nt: TGTGCCAGCGAGAGACTAGCGGGAGTGAGGGAGACCCAGTACTTC; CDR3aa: CASERLAGVRETQYF
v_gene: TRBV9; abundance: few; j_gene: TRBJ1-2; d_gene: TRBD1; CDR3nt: TGTGCCAGCAGCGTCCGACCGGACAGGGACGGTGGCTACACCTTC; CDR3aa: CASSVRPDRDGGYTF
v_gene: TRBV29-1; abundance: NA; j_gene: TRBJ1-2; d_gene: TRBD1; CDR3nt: TGCAGCGTTGACCCTGAAGGGACAGGGGAGGCCGGCTACACCTTC; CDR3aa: CSVDPEGTGEAGYTF
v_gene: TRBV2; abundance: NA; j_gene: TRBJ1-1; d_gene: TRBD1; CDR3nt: TGTGCCAGCAACCCCAGGGGGGTGGAAGGAGCTTTCTTT; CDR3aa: CASNPRGVEGAFF
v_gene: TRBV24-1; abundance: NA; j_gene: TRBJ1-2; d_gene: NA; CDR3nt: TGTGCCACCAGTGATCCGACAGGAATGGACTATGGCTACACCTTC; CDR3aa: CATSDPTGMDYGYTF
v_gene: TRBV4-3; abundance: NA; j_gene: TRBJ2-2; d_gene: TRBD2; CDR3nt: TGCGCCAGCAGCCAAGATCGCCTAGCGGGATACACCGGGGAGCTGTTTTTT; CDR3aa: CASSQDRLAGYTGELFF
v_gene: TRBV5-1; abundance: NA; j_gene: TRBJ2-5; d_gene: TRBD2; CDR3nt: TGCGCCAGCAGCTTCACCGGGGGGGCCGGCGAGACCCAGTACTTC; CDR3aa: CASSFTGGAGETQYF
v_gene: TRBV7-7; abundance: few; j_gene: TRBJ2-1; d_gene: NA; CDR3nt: TGTGCTAGCAGCCCGGCGGGGAGCAATGAGCAGTTCTTC; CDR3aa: CASSPAGSNEQFF
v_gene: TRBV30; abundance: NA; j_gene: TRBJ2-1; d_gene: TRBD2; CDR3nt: TGTGCCTGGAGTACCAGGACTAGCGGGGAGTACAATGAGCAGTTCTTC; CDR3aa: CAWSTRTSGEYNEQFF
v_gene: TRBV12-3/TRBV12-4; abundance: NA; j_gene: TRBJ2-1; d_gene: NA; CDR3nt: TGTGCCAGCAGCGGAGCCGATGAGCAGTTCTTC; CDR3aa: CASSGADEQFF
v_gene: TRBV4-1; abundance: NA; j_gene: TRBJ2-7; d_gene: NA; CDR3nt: TGCGCCAGCAGCCAAGCGCCAGGAATATCCTACGAGCAGTACTTC; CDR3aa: CASSQAPGISYEQYF
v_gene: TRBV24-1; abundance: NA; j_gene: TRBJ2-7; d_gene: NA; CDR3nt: TGTGCCACCAGTGCCGGGGTCTCCTACGAGCAGTACTTC; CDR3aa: CATSAGVSYEQYF
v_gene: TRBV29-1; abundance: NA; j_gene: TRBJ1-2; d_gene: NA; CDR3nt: TGCAGCGCTCAGGGGACCGGGAGGGGCTACACCTTC; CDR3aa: CSAQGTGRGYTF
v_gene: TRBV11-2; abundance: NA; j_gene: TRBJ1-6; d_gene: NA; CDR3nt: TGTGCCAGCAGGAACTTAGTTAAGGGGTGGAATTCACCCCTCCACTTT; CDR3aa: CASRNLVKGWNSPLHF
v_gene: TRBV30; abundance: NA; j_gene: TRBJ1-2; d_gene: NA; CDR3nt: TGTGCCTGGAGTGTAACAGCTAACTATGGCTACACCTTC; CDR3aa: CAWSVTANYGYTF
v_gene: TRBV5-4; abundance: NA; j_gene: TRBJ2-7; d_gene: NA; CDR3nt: TGTGCCAGCAGCTTGGGGGCAGGCTACGAGCAGTACTTC; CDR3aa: CASSLGAGYEQYF
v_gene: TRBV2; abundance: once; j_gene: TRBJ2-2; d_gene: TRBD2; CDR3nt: TGTGCCAGCAAGGCCGTAGGCGGGAGAGTGGCCGGGGAGCTGTTTTTT; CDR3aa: CASKAVGGRVAGELFF
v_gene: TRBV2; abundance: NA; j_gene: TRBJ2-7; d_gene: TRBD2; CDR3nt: TGTGCCAGCAGTGTCGCGGGAGTCAGCGAGCAGTACTTC; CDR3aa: CASSVAGVSEQYF
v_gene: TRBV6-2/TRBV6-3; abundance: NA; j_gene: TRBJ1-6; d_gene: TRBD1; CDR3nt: TGTGCCAGCAGCCAAAATCCGGGACAGTCGTTACCCCTCCACTTT; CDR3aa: CASSQNPGQSLPLHF
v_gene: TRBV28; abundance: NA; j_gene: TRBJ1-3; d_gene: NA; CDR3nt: TGTGCCAGCAGTTTATCCGGGACTGGAAACACCATATATTTT; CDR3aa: CASSLSGTGNTIYF
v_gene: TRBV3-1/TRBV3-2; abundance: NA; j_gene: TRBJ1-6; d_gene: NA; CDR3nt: TGTGCCAGCAGCCAAGAACACAATAATTCACCCCTCCACTTT; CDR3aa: CASSQEHNNSPLHF
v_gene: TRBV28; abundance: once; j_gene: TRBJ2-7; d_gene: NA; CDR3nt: TGTGCCAGCTATAACGCGGGGGCGGCCTACGAGCAGTACTTC; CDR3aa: CASYNAGAAYEQYF
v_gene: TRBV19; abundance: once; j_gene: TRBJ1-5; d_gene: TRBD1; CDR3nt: TGTGCCAGCCTCGGACAGGGGGCTCAGCCCCAGCATTTT; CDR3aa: CASLGQGAQPQHF
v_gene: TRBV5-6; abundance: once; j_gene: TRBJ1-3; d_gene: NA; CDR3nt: TGTGCCAGCAGCACCACTCTGAGCTCTGGAAACACCATATATTTT; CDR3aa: CASSTTLSSGNTIYF
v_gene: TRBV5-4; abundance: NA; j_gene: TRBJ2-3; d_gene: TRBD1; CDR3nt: TGTGCCAGCAGGCTACAGGGGGGCCCCACAGATACGCAGTATTTT; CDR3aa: CASRLQGGPTDTQYF
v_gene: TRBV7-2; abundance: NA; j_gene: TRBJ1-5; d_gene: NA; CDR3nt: TGTGCCAGCAGCTTAGTCGGAGGGAATAGCAATCAGCCCCAGCATTTT; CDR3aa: CASSLVGGNSNQPQHF
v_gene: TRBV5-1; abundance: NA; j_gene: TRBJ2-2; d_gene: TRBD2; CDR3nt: TGCGCCAGCAGCTTGGGTAGCGGGAGTAACACCGGGGAGCTGTTTTTT; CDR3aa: CASSLGSGSNTGELFF
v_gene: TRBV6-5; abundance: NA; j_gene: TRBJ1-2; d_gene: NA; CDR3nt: TGTGCCAGCAGTTACCGACAGGTTGGGCCTAACTATGGCTACACCTTC; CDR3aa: CASSYRQVGPNYGYTF
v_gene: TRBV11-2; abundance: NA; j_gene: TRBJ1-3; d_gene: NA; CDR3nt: TGTGCCAGCAGCTTACTGGACTCAAGCTCTGGAAACACCATATATTTT; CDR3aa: CASSLLDSSSGNTIYF
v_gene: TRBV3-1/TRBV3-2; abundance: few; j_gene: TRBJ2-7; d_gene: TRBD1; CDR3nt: TGTGCCAGCAGCCAAGCTGTTCAGGGGGCGATCCCCTACGAGCAGTACTTC; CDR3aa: CASSQAVQGAIPYEQYF
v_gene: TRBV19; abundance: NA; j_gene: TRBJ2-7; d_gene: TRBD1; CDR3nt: TGTGCCAGTAGTTCAGACAGGGGCTACGAGCAGTACTTC; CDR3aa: CASSSDRGYEQYF
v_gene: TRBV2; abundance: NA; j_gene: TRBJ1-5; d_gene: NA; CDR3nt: TGTGCCAGCAGTGACGGGGGTAGTCAGCCCCAGCATTTT; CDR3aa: CASSDGGSQPQHF
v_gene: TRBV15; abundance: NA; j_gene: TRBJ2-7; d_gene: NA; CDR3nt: TGTGCCACCAGCAGAGAAGCTCTCACAGGTACCTCCTACGAGCAGTACTTC; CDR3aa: CATSREALTGTSYEQYF
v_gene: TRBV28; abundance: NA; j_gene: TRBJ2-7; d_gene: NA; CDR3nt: TGTGCCAGCAGTTGGAGCGGTTCCTACGAGCAGTACTTC; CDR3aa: CASSWSGSYEQYF
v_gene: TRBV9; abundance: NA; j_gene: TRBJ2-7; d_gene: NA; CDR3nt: TGTGCCAGCAGCCCGTACAGGGGGGGTGTCAACGAGCAGTACTTC; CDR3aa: CASSPYRGGVNEQYF
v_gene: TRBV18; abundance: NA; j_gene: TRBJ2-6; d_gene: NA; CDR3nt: TGTGCCAGCTCACCACCCCAGGGCGCGCTCCCTGGGGCCAACGTCCTGACTTTC; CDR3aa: CASSPPQGALPGANVLTF